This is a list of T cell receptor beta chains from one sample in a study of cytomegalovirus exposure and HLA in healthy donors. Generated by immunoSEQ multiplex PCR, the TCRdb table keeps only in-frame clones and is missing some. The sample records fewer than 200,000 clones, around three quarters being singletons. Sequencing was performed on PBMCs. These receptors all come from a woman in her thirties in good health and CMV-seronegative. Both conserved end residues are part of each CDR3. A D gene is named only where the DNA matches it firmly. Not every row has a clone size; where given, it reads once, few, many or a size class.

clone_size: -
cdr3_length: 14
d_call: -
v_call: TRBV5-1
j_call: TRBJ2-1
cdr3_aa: CASSLGGPGNEQFF
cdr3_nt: TGCGCCAGCAGCTTGGGAGGGCCGGGCAATGAGCAGTTCTTC

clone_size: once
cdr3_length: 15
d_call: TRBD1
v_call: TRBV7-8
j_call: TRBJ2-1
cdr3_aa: CASSARDRPNNEQFF
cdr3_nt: TGTGCCAGCAGCGCACGGGACAGACCAAACAATGAGCAGTTCTTC

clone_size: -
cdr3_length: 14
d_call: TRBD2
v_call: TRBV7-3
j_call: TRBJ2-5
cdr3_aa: CASSLSGTSGHQYF
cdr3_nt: TGTGCCAGCAGCTTAAGTGGGACTAGCGGACACCAGTACTTC

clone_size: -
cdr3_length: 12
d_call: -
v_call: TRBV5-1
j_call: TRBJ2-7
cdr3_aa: CASSYPGDEQYF
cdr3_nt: TGCGCCAGCAGCTACCCGGGGGACGAGCAGTACTTC

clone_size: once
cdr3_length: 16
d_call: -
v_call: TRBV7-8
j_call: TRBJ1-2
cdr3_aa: CASSSAFLTANYGYTF
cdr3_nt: TGTGCCAGCAGCTCAGCCTTTCTAACAGCTAACTATGGCTACACCTTC

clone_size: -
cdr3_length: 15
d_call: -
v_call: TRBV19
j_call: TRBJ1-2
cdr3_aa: CASSIRLVTEYGYTF
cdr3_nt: TGTGCCAGTAGTATAAGGCTCGTGACTGAATATGGCTACACCTTC

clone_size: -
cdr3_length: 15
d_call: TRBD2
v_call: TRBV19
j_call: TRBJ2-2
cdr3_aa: CASLPSGGNTGELFF
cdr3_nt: TGTGCCAGTCTCCCTAGCGGGGGGAACACCGGGGAGCTGTTTTTT

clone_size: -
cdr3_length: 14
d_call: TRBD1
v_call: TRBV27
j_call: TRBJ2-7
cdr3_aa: CASSGPGQIYEQYF
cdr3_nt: TGTGCCAGCAGTGGACCGGGACAGATTTACGAGCAGTACTTC

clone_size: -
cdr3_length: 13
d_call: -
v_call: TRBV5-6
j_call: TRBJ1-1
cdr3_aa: CASSWRVNTEAFF
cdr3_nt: TGTGCCAGCAGCTGGAGGGTGAACACTGAAGCTTTCTTT

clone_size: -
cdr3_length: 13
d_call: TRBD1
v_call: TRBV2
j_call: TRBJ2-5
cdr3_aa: CASSLGGPETQYF
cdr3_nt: TGTGCCAGCAGCCTAGGGGGCCCGGAGACCCAGTACTTC

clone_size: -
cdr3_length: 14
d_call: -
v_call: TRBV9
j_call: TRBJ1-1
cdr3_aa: CASSVGTMNTEAFF
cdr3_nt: TGTGCCAGCAGCGTAGGGACAATGAACACTGAAGCTTTCTTT

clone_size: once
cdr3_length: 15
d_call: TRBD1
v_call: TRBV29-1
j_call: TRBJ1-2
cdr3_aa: CSVPVRTGFSYGYTF
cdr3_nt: TGCAGCGTCCCGGTCCGGACAGGGTTCAGCTATGGCTACACCTTC

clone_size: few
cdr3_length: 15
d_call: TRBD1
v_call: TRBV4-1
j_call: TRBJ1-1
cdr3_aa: CASSQPGQGMPEAFF
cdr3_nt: TGCGCCAGCAGCCAACCGGGACAGGGTATGCCTGAAGCTTTCTTT

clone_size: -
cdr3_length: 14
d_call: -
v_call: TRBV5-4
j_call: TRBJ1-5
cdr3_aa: CASSLRPGGQPQHF
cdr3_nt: TGTGCCAGCAGCTTGCGGCCGGGGGGGCAGCCCCAGCATTTT

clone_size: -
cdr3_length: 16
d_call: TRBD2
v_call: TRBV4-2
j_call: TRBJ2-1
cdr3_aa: CASSQDKPSGYNEQFF
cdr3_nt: TGTGCCAGCAGCCAAGATAAACCTAGCGGATACAATGAGCAGTTCTTC

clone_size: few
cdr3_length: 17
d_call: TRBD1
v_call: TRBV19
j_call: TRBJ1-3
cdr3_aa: CASSIEGQGLSGNTIYF
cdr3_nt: TGTGCCAGTAGTATAGAGGGACAGGGACTCTCTGGAAACACCATATATTTT

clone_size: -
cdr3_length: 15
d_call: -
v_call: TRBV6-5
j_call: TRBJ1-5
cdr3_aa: CASSYFKTGLGPQHF
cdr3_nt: TGTGCCAGCAGTTACTTTAAGACAGGTCTCGGGCCCCAGCATTTT